Listed below are T cell receptor beta chains from one sample, sequenced in a study of T-cell memory formation after mild COVID-19. TCRdb reprocessed the 5' RACE reads with MiXCR, giving one entry per CDR3 protein. The sample records about 350,000 distinct CDR3 sequences, about an eighth being singletons. Sequencing was performed on PBMCs or a T cell subset sorted from them (not recorded which). The receptors here all came from a man aged 18 to 29 who had mild COVID-19 (a few samples of this study predate the infection). Cell type and time point are not known. Each CDR3 is given with its conserved first and last residue.

>TRBJ2-3|TRBV2
CASSEALRGNTQYF
>TRBJ2-1|TRBV5-1
CASTGTVNSNEQFF
>TRBJ1-1|TRBV5-5
CASSSRGGAGNTEAFF
>TRBJ2-3|TRBV4-3
CASSHGTYTDTQYF
>TRBJ2-3|TRBV13
CASSSSGLVATDTQYF
>TRBJ2-7|TRBV5-1
CASSSRTGGSSEQYF
>TRBJ2-1|TRBV25-1
CASSIRAGDSDEQFF
>TRBJ2-7|TRBV20-1
CSASRDSASRQYF
>TRBJ2-3|TRBV20-1
CSARYSGGPGDTQYF
>TRBJ2-7|TRBV20-1
CSALSGGDSYEQYF
>TRBJ1-2|TRBV20-1
CSARDRTSGADGYTF
>TRBJ1-6|TRBV6-2/TRBV6-3
CASSKGPSESSPLHF
>TRBJ2-1|TRBV4-2
CASSQARGDEQFF
>TRBJ2-5|TRBV2
CASSEENSQETQYF
>TRBJ2-3|TRBV28
CASSLGQTLRQYF
>TRBJ2-1|TRBV18
CASSPQDRDNEQFF
>TRBJ2-6|TRBV7-6
CASSSNDRNGANVLTF
>TRBJ2-3|TRBV18
CASSPGSEGGTQYF
>TRBJ2-4|TRBV28
CASSRSTTGGNIQYF
>TRBJ2-4|TRBV11-1
CASRGPGDIQYF
>TRBJ2-4|TRBV4-1
CASSPAGDIQYF
>TRBJ1-5|TRBV7-2
CASSPAYRGSNQPQHF
>TRBJ2-1|TRBV7-6
CASSRGWRGSYNEQFF
>TRBJ1-1|TRBV5-1
CASSPRGGAPRMNTEAFF
>TRBJ2-1|TRBV4-2
CASSQASGGVYNEQFF
>TRBJ1-1|TRBV6-5
CASSYTDRGGDAFF
>TRBJ2-5|TRBV6-5
CASSKLGDKETQYF
>TRBJ1-1|TRBV6-5
CASSYSNRENTEAFF
>TRBJ2-5|TRBV20-1
CRALDQETQYF
>TRBJ2-4|TRBV2
CASTGDQNIQYF
>TRBJ2-3|TRBV3-1
CASSQVSGGRTDTQYF
>TRBJ1-1|TRBV7-9
CASSETLNTEAFF